This T cell receptor beta chain comes out of a study of blood T cell repertoires in COVID-19. Participants reported their clinical history, and cohort assignment relied on those reports. The repertoire was sequenced with immunoSEQ multiplex PCR; TCRdb's copy has only in-frame clones and lacks some. The sample has roughly 170,000 clones, approximately 82% seen once. Per germline, CDR1 KGHSH and CDR2 LQKENI. The ends lost 8 bases at V and 0 bases at J; junction bases unmatched: 8. The CDR3 is 15 residues long. The clonotype comes from a woman aged 45-60 years who had recovered from COVID-19. Sequencing was carried out using PBMCs or T cells enriched from blood (not recorded which). V gene TRBV18 combines with J gene TRBJ1-1, with 8 bases aligning to TRBD1. The CDR3 spells CASGPQGAMNTEAFF. Written as DNA, the CDR3 is TGTGCCAGCGGACCGCAGGGGGCTATGAACACTGAAGCTTTCTTT.